This TCR beta chain was captured by sequencing in a study of blood T cell repertoires in COVID-19. Study at large: There were acute and convalescent COVID-19 samples, and they came from the United States, Italy and Spain. In each case, the material was cDNA or gDNA derived from T cells, B-cell-depleted T cells, or PBMCs.

The CDR3 runs 17 residues. V lost 6 bases to trimming and J lost 3 bases; unmatched junction nucleotides: 9. The germline V gene encodes CDR1 SGHRS and CDR2 YFSETQ. Original handling: Amplification from reference gene primers served as the basis for estimated nucleated cell counts. TCRdb keeps only in-frame clones here, not all; method: immunoSEQ multiplex PCR. V and J calls and clone size are copied from that table; D and trimming were computed from the DNA. The data show some 200,000 clones, more than 80% seen once. The clonotype comes from a woman in her fifties or sixties with acute or convalescent COVID-19. Sequenced input: peripheral blood. The chain links TRBV5-1 to TRBJ2-3; 14 nucleotides match TRBD2. CDR3 in amino acids: CASTGLGLAGGTDTQYF. Here the CDR3 DNA reads TGCGCCAGCACGGGACTTGGACTAGCGGGAGGTACAGATACGCAGTATTTT. Full variable domain (missing parts from reference TRBV5-1 and TRBJ2-3): KAGVTQTPRYLIKTRGQQVTLSCSPISGHRSVSWYQQTPGQGLQFLFEYFSETQRNKGNFPGRFSGRQFSNSRSEMNVSTLELGDSALYLCASTGLGLAGGTDTQYFGPGTRLTVL.